This T cell receptor beta chain emerged from a study of high-grade serous ovarian cancer treatment subgroups. The study, taken as a whole, reports: TCR clonal relatedness correlated positively with neoantigen level. Repertoire similarity ranged 0.11 to 0.79 between tumors of one patient.

The assay was immunoSEQ multiplex PCR, and TCRdb's table has in-frame clones only and misses some. The sample carries thousands of clones, 79% recorded once. The tumor samples were collected prior to definitive surgery or chemotherapy. The V and J ends lost 6 bases and 7 bases, in that order; junction bases with no gene match: 12. This CDR3 is built from 15 residues. Germline CDR1 and CDR2: MNHEY and SMNVEV (reference sequence). As regards this clone: Its specificity is unknown.

The sequencing sample was made of tumor tissue. The clonotype was recovered from a human donor with high-grade serous ovarian cancer. The chain employs TRBV27 and TRBJ2-3; 8 bases are shared with TRBD2. The CDR3 nucleotides are TGTGCCAGCAGGCCTAGGCAGATTAGCGGGAATACGCAGTATTTT. It is translated as CASRPRQISGNTQYF.